The present entry profiles one T cell receptor beta chain with its context. What it recognizes is unknown. Method: immunoSEQ multiplex PCR; TCRdb's copy keeps in-frame clones and lacks some. In the table there are around 67,000 clones, 75% to 85% of which are singletons. The sample belongs to a study of OX40 agonist ivuxolimab in advanced cancers. Study-wide results and caveats: The 0.1-3.0 mg/kg partial responders had among the lowest clonal expansion.

Baseline was the first blood sampling point, followed by cycle 4 day 1 and cycle 7 day 1. CDR3 length: 11 residues. Germline V lookup: CDR1 MDHEN, CDR2 SYDVKM. Trimming cost V 5 bases and J 6 bases, with 7 bases left between them. This TCR was recovered from an adult with an advanced solid tumor such as melanoma, head and neck, liver or kidney cancer. Sequences were derived from CD4+ or CD8+ T cells sorted from blood, sampled in a trial of the OX40 agonist ivuxolimab. The chain links TRBV28 to TRBJ1-1; no reliable D call. CDR3: CASSLKAEAFF. CDR3 coding DNA: TGTGCCAGCAGTCTTAAGGCTGAAGCTTTCTTT.